This TCR beta chain was identified during a study of T cell responses to AZD1222 COVID-19 vaccine. V lost 4 bases, J lost 0 bases, and 5 bases stayed unmatched. Germline V CDR1 and CDR2: SQVTM, ANQGSEA. This CDR3 is 15 amino acids long. Only in-frame clones appear in the TCRdb table, and some are missing; sequencing was by immunoSEQ multiplex PCR. This table holds fewer than 150,000 clones, roughly 91% found once. The material was peripheral blood, obtained on day 0 of AZD1222 vaccination. The clonotype comes from an adult in good health. The chain links TRBV29-1 to TRBJ2-1; 8 bases align to TRBD2. The CDR3 loop reads CSVVSGDISYNEQFF. CDR3 bases: TGCAGCGTTGTTAGCGGGGACATCTCCTACAATGAGCAGTTCTTC.